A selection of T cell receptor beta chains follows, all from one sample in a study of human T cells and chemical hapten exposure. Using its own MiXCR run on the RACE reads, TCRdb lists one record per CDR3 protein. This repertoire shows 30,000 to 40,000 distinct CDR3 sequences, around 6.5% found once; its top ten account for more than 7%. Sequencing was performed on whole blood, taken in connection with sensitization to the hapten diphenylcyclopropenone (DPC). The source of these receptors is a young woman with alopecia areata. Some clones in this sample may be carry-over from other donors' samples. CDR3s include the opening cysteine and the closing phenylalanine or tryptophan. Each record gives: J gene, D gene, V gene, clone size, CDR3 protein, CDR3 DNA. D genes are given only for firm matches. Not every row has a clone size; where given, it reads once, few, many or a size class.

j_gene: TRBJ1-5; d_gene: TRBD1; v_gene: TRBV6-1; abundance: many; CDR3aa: CASRETGGSASNQPQHF; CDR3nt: TGTGCCAGCAGAGAGACAGGGGGTAGTGCGAGCAATCAGCCCCAGCATTTT
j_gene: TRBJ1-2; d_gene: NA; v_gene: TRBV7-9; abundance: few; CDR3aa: CASSLETAYGYTF; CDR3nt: TGTGCCAGCAGCTTAGAGACAGCTTATGGCTACACCTTC
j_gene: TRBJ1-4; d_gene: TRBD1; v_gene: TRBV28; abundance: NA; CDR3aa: CASSHTGTGDEKLFF; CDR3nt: TGTGCCAGCAGTCATACCGGGACAGGGGATGAAAAACTGTTTTTT
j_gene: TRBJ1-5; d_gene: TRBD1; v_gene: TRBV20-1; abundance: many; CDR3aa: CSAKDRGNQPQHF; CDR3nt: TGCAGTGCTAAGGACAGGGGCAATCAGCCCCAGCATTTT
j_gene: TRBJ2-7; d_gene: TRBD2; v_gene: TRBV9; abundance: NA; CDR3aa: CASSVGSGGAHEQYF; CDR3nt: TGTGCCAGCAGCGTAGGGAGCGGGGGGGCCCACGAGCAGTACTTC
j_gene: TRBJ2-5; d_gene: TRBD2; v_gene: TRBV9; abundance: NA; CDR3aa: CASSEGLIQETQYF; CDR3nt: TGTGCCAGCAGCGAGGGACTAATTCAAGAGACCCAGTACTTC
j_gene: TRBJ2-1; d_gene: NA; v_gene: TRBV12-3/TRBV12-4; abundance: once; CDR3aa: CASSLSGARYNEQFF; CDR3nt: TGTGCCAGCAGTTTGTCGGGGGCTCGGTACAATGAGCAGTTCTTC
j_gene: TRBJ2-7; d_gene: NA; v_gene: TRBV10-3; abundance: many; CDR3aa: CAIRKQGISYEQYF; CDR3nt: TGTGCCATCAGAAAACAGGGAATCTCCTACGAGCAGTACTTC
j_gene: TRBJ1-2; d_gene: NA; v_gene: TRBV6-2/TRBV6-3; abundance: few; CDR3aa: CASSRPSSSGYTF; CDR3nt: TGTGCCAGCAGCCGACCGTCATCTTCCGGCTACACCTTC
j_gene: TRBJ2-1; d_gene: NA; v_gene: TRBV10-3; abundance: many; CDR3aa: CAISVSGLDEQFF; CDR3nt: TGTGCCATCAGTGTTTCGGGGCTCGATGAGCAGTTCTTC
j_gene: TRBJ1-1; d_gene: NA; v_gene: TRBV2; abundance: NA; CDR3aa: CASSGRVNTEAFF; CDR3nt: TGTGCCAGCAGTGGCAGGGTGAACACTGAAGCTTTCTTT
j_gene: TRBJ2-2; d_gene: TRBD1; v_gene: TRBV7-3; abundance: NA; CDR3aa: CASRETGAAGELFF; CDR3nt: TGTGCCAGCCGGGAGACAGGGGCGGCCGGGGAGCTGTTTTTT
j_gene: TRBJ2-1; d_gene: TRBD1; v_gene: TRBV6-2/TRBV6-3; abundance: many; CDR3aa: CASSYRDRGFNEQFF; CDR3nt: TGTGCCAGCAGTTACAGGGACAGGGGTTTCAATGAGCAGTTCTTC
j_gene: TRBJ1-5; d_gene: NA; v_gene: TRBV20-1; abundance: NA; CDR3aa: CSASQGQPQHF; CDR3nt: TGCAGTGCTAGTCAGGGTCAGCCCCAGCATTTT
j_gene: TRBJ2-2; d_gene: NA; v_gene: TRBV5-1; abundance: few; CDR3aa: CASSFAGGGTGELFF; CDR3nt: TGCGCCAGCAGCTTTGCAGGGGGAGGCACCGGGGAGCTGTTTTTT
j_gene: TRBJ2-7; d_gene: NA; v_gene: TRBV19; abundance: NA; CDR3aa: CASSIDGTPGYEQYF; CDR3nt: TGTGCCAGTAGTATAGATGGAACTCCGGGCTACGAGCAGTACTTC
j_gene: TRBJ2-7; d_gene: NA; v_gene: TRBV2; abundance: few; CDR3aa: CASRPEGPYEQYF; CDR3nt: TGTGCCAGCCGCCCCGAGGGCCCCTACGAGCAGTACTTC
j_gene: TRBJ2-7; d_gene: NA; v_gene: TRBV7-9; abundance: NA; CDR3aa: CASSPSRDGYEQYF; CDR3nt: TGTGCCAGCAGCCCATCCCGGGACGGCTACGAGCAGTACTTC
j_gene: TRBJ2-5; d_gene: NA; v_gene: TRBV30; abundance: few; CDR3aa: CAWSPGGLEPQYF; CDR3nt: TGTGCCTGGAGTCCCGGAGGATTGGAGCCCCAGTACTTC
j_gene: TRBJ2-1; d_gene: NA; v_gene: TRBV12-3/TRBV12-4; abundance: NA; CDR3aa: CASSLWTLSYNEQFF; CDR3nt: TGTGCCAGCAGTCTTTGGACACTCTCCTACAATGAGCAGTTCTTC
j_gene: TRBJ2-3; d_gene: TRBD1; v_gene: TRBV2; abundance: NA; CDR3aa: CASRLTGSKTDTQYF; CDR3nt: TGTGCCAGCAGACTGACAGGGAGTAAGACAGATACGCAGTATTTT
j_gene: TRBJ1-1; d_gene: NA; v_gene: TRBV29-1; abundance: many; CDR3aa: CSVSRTGPTEAFF; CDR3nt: TGCAGCGTTTCTCGTACAGGGCCCACTGAAGCTTTCTTT
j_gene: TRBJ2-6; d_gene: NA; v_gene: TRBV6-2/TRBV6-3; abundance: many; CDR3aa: CASSLGHHNSGANVLTF; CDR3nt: TGTGCCAGCAGCCTGGGACACCATAACTCTGGGGCCAACGTCCTGACTTTC
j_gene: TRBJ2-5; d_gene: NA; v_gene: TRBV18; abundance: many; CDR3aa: CASSPRGGETQYF; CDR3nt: TGTGCCAGCTCACCACGGGGCGGAGAGACCCAGTACTTC
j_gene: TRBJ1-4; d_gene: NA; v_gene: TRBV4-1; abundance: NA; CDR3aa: CASSQDDVDNEKLFF; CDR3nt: TGCGCCAGCAGCCAAGATGACGTAGATAATGAAAAACTGTTTTTT
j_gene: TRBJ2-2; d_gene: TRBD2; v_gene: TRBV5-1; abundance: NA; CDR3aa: CASSPPVIGGAPGELFF; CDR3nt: TGCGCCAGCAGCCCCCCGGTGATCGGGGGGGCACCCGGGGAGCTGTTTTTT
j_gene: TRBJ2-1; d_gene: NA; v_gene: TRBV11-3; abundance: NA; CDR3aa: CASSSGPNEQFF; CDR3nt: TGTGCCAGCAGCTCTGGGCCGAATGAGCAGTTCTTC
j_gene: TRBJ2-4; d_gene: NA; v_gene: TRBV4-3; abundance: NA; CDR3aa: CASSQDRGVRGSAKNIQYF; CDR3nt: TGCGCCAGCAGCCAAGATAGGGGCGTTCGAGGGTCGGCCAAAAACATTCAGTACTTC
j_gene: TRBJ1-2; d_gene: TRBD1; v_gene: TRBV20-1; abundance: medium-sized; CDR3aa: CSAIGQGDYGYTF; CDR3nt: TGCAGTGCAATTGGACAGGGAGACTATGGCTACACCTTC
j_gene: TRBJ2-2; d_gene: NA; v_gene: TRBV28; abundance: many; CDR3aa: CASSVSQPGELFF; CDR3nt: TGTGCCAGCAGTGTCTCACAGCCCGGGGAGCTGTTTTTT
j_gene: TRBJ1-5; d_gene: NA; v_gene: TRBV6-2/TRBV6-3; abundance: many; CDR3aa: CASSYTEVEPQHF; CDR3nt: TGTGCCAGCAGTTACACTGAAGTGGAGCCCCAGCATTTT
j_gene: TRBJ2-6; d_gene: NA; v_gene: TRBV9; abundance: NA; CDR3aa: CASSVAALSGANVLTF; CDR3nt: TGTGCCAGCAGCGTAGCGGCACTCTCTGGGGCCAACGTCCTGACTTTC
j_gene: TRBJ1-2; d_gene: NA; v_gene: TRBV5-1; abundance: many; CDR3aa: CASIGTGASGGYTF; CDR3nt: TGCGCCAGCATTGGTACGGGGGCGAGTGGTGGCTACACCTTC
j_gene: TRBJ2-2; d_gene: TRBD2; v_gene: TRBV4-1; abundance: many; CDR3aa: CASSQRTSGGAVTGELFF; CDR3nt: TGCGCCAGCAGCCAGCGGACTAGCGGGGGGGCGGTCACCGGGGAGCTGTTTTTT
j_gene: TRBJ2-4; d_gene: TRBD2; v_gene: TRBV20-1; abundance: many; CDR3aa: CSAHQPGLVKNIQYF; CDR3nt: TGCAGTGCTCACCAACCGGGACTAGTTAAAAACATTCAGTACTTC
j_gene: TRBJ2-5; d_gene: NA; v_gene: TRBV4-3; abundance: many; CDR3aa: CASSQVAGAGETQYF; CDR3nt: TGCGCCAGCAGCCAAGTTGCGGGGGCGGGGGAGACCCAGTACTTC
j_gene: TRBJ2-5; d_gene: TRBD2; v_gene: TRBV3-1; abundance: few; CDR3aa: CASSRGLAETQYF; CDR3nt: TGTGCCAGCAGCCGGGGACTAGCAGAGACCCAGTACTTC
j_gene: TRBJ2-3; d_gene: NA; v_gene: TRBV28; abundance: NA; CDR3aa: CASSSKVAQYF; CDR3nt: TGTGCCAGCAGTTCGAAGGTTGCGCAGTATTTT
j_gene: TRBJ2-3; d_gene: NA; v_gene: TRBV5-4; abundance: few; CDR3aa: CASSLATDGYTDTQYF; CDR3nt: TGTGCCAGCAGCTTGGCAACTGATGGATACACAGATACGCAGTATTTT
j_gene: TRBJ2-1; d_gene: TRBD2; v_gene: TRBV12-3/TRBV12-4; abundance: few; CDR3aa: CASSSLGFSGGSYNEQFF; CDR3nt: TGTGCCAGCAGTTCCTTAGGATTTAGCGGGGGCTCCTACAATGAGCAGTTCTTC
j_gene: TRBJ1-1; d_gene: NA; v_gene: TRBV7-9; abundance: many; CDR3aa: CASSLAGAQAFF; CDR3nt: TGTGCCAGCAGCTTAGCTGGTGCCCAGGCTTTCTTT
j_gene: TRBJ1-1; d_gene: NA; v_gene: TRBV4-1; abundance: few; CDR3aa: CASSQNPDGGDTEAFF; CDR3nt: TGCGCCAGCAGCCAGAACCCCGATGGGGGTGACACTGAAGCTTTCTTT
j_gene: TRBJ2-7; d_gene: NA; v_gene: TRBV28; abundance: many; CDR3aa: CASSLRGEGNYEQYF; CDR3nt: TGTGCCAGCAGTTTAAGGGGCGAAGGGAACTACGAGCAGTACTTC
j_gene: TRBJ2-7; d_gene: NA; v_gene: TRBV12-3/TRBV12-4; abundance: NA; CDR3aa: CASKGESDEQYF; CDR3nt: TGTGCCAGCAAGGGGGAAAGCGACGAGCAGTACTTC
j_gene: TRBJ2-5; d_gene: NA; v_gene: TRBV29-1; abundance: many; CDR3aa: CSVGDFQETQYF; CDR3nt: TGCAGCGTCGGGGATTTCCAAGAGACCCAGTACTTC
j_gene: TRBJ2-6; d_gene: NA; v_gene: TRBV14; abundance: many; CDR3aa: CASSQVGRSGANVLTF; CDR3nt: TGTGCCAGCAGCCAAGTGGGGCGCTCTGGGGCCAACGTCCTGACTTTC
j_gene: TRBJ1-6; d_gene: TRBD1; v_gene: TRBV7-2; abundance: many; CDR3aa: CASTRRGTGDSPLHF; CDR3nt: TGTGCCAGCACACGAAGAGGGACAGGGGATTCACCCCTCCACTTT
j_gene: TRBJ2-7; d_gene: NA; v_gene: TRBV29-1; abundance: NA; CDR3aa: CSGATSSYEQYF; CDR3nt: TGCAGCGGGGCCACGTCCTCCTACGAGCAGTACTTC
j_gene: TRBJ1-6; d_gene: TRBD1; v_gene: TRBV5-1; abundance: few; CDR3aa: CASSLSPGTGGDNSPLHF; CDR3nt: TGCGCCAGCAGCTTGTCCCCCGGGACAGGGGGCGATAATTCACCCCTCCACTTT
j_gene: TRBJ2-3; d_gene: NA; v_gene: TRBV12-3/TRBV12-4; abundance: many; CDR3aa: CASSLRADTQYF; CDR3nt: TGTGCCAGCAGTTTACGTGCAGATACGCAGTATTTT
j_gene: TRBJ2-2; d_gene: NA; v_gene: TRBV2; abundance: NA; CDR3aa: CASSDRLPGELFF; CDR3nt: TGTGCCAGCAGTGATCGACTCCCCGGGGAGCTGTTTTTT